This T cell receptor (beta chain) is drawn from a study of control samples from healthy donors and cancer patients. Clones were read by immunoSEQ multiplex PCR, and TCRdb kept only the in-frame ones, dropping some. Of roughly 70,000 clones listed, over 75% are singletons. CDR3 size: 12 residues. The V gene lost 1 base and the J gene lost 8 bases, with 6 bases spanning the gap. The germline CDR1 and CDR2 sequences are SGHTA and FQGNSA. Sequenced material: blood. The sequence derives from a man between 45 and 60 years old in good health. This chain uses TRBV7-2 with TRBJ2-1, with no clear D. The CDR3 nucleotides read TGTGCCAGCAGCTTAGATATCTATGAGCAGTTCTTC. This codes for CASSLDIYEQFF.